The entry that follows covers one T cell receptor beta chain sequence. Its antigen is as yet unknown. The CDR3 runs 13 residues. V was pared by 1 base and J by 13 bases, with 14 bases between. The germline V gene encodes CDR1 SGHTA and CDR2 FQGNSA. This entry belongs to a study of CD8+ T cells in alopecia areata. Study-wide points: Relative to mice, TCR sharing across patients was less clear, a difference possibly HLA-related. Greater clonality was observed in lesional scalp samples, especially alopecia totalis/universalis, versus normal scalp.

RNA extraction and reverse transcription yielded cDNA as sequencing template. Profiling relied on immunoSEQ multiplex PCR, and the TCRdb table lists in-frame clones only, not all of them. The data contain 200,000 to 250,000 clones, roughly 56% of them singletons. The chain joins TRBV7-2 to TRBJ2-1; D tentatively fits TRBD1 or TRBD2 (6 bases each). This TCR derives from a human donor in good health. Sequenced input: CD8+ T cells sorted from blood. The CDR3, as DNA: TGTGCCAGCAGCTTAGGGGGGGCCGATCCTCAGTTCTTC. Amino acid sequence: CASSLGGADPQFF.